The 7 T cell receptor beta chains below all came from one sample that was sequenced in a study of immune evolution from preneoplasia to lung adenocarcinoma. This table comes from immunoSEQ multiplex PCR, and its TCRdb copy is limited to in-frame clones, with some not included. The data hold over 6,000 clones, with approximately 78% observed a single time. The source material was FFPE invasive lung adenocarcinoma tissue. The receptor set was obtained from a person in their fifties with lung adenocarcinoma.

The chain couples TRBV29-1 to TRBJ2-1, with D perhaps matching TRBD2 (6 bases). Germline loops: CDR1 SQVTM, CDR2 ANQGSEA. Trimming shortened V by 6 bases and J by 5 bases, and 11 bases separated the two germline ends. This CDR3 spans 12 amino acids. CDR3 region: CSVRGYDNEQFF. The CDR3 nucleotides read TGCAGCGTCCGGGGGTACGACAATGAGCAGTTCTTC.

The chain has TRBV5-1 and TRBJ2-1; 11 positions agree with TRBD2. The CDR3 has 15 amino acids. The J segment lost 4 bases and the V segment lost 4 bases, leaving 4 bases of the junction unmatched. Germline lookup yields CDR1 SGHRS and CDR2 YFSETQ. The CDR3 DNA sequence: TGCGCCAGCAGCGCCGGGACTAGCGGATACAATGAGCAGTTCTTC. Its translation is CASSAGTSGYNEQFF.

This clone was counted a single time. V and J are TRBV19 and TRBJ1-2, with 7 positions matching TRBD1. Germline lookup yields CDR1 LNHDA and CDR2 SQIVND (reference sequence). The CDR3 totals 13 residues. Germline trimming cut 5 bases from V and 1 base from J; bases unmatched to any gene: 1. In DNA form, the CDR3 reads TGTGCCAGTAGTCGGGACAGTAACTATGGCTACACCTTC. Translation: CASSRDSNYGYTF.

The V gene is TRBV5-1, the J gene TRBJ2-1, with no clear D. The CDR3 contains 14 residues. Germline CDR1 and CDR2: SGHRS and YFSETQ. V shed 3 bases and J shed 3 bases, with 10 bases lying between them. CDR3 nucleotide sequence: TGCGCCAGCAGCTCAGGAGACGTCTACAATGAGCAGTTCTTC. Its protein product is CASSSGDVYNEQFF.

The chain employs TRBV13 and TRBJ2-1; perhaps TRBD1 as D (5 bases). The CDR3 is 11 residues long. V shed 3 bases and J shed 13 bases, with 10 bases lying between them. Germline-derived CDR1 and CDR2 are PRHDT and FYEKMQ (reference sequence). The CDR3 DNA follows: TGTGCCAGCAGCTTGGGTCAGGGTCAGTTCTTC. As protein: CASSLGQGQFF.

V usage is TRBV28 and J usage is TRBJ2-3; the match to TRBD2 covers 8 bases. CDR3 length equals 18 residues. Germline CDR1 reads MDHEN; CDR2 reads SYDVKM. Unmatched junction bases numbered 12, after V lost 0 bases and J lost 4 bases. The CDR3 loop is CASSLWRFSGGPADTQYF. Written as DNA, the CDR3 is TGTGCCAGCAGTTTATGGCGCTTTTCGGGAGGGCCGGCAGATACGCAGTATTTT. The whole variable domain, filled in from reference TRBV28 and TRBJ2-3, reads DVKVTQSSRYLVKRTGEKVFLECVQDMDHENMFWYRQDPGLGLRLIYFSYDVKMKEKGDIPEGYSVSREKKERFSLILESASTNQTSMYLCASSLWRFSGGPADTQYFGPGTRLTVL.

The CDR3 protein is CASSVQDNSPLHF. The CDR3 coding sequence is TGTGCCAGCAGTGTTCAGGACAATTCACCCCTCCACTTT. The chain recombines TRBV25-1 with TRBJ1-6; D is ambiguous. Per the germline V gene, CDR1 is MGHDK and CDR2 is SYGVNS. Trimming removed 4 bases from V and 7 bases from J, with 8 bases in between. There are 13 residues in the CDR3. The variable domain in full, completed from reference TRBV25-1 and TRBJ1-6, reads EADIYQTPRYLVIGTGKKITLECSQTMGHDKMYWYQQDPGMELHLIHYSYGVNSTEKGDLSSESTVSRIRTEHFPLTLESARPSHTSQYLCASSVQDNSPLHFGNGTRLTVT.